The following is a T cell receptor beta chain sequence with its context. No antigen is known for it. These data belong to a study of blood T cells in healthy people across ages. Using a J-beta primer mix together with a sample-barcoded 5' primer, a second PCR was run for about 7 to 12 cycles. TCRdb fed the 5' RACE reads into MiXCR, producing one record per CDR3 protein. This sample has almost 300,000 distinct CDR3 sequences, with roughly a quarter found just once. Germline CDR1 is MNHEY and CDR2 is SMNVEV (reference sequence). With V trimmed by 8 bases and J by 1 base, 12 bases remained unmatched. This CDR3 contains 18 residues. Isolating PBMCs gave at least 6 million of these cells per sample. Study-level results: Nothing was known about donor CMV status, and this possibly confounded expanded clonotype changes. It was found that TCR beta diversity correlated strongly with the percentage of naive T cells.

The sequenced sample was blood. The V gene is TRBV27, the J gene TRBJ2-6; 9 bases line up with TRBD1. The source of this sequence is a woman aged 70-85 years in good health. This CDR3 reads CASYGRDRVVSGANVLTF. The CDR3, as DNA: TGTGCCAGCTACGGACGGGACAGGGTAGTTTCTGGGGCCAACGTCCTGACTTTC.